The clone carrying this T cell receptor (beta chain) has a handful of counts. Its antigen remains unknown. The data derive from a study of shared clonotypes between healthy human individuals. Sequenced by immunoSEQ multiplex PCR; TCRdb stores in-frame clones only, minus some. The sample holds 950,000 to 1,200,000 clones, roughly 80% seen once. Every one of the donors was a Caucasian adult that lived in Nashville, Tennessee. Naive CD4+ cells were CD45RA-selected; the remaining cells were memory. Germline CDR1 and CDR2: MDHEN and SYDVKM. This CDR3 has 15 amino acids. Deletions cut 1 base from V and 2 bases from J, with 12 bases between. Overall study results and limits: Only blood samples were collected, and tissue repertoires likely differ.

The chain joins TRBV28 to TRBJ2-7; D remains unclear. This TCR was recovered from a man aged 18 to 30 in good health. Some clones in this sample may be carry-over from other donors' samples. The sequencing sample was made of memory CD4+ T cells from PBMCs. Specified subset: CD45RA-negative fraction. Here the CDR3 reads CASSLSGVPPYEQYF. The CDR3 DNA reads as TGTGCCAGCAGTTTATCTGGAGTTCCCCCCTACGAGCAGTACTTC. The full variable domain, its missing parts supplied by reference TRBV28 and TRBJ2-7, is DVKVTQSSRYLVKRTGEKVFLECVQDMDHENMFWYRQDPGLGLRLIYFSYDVKMKEKGDIPEGYSVSREKKERFSLILESASTNQTSMYLCASSLSGVPPYEQYFGPGTRLTVT.